These T cell receptor beta chains were read from a single sample in a study. TCRdb reprocessed the RT-PCR reads with MiXCR, giving one entry per CDR3 protein. The table records about 680,000 distinct CDR3 sequences, approximately 15% of them present only once. The sequenced sample was memory CD4+ T cells from blood. These TCRs come from a female donor in good health, serving as a healthy control. Each CDR3 is given with its conserved first and last residue. A D gene is named only where the DNA matches it firmly. Size tells how often a clone was seen (once, few, many) or the class of an expanded clone, and some rows leave it out.

d_call: NA
v_call: TRBV20-1
clone_size: few
j_call: TRBJ2-1
cdr3_nt: TGCAGTGCTGAGGCAGGCCGGGGAAGGGGTGAGCAGTTCTTC
cdr3_aa: CSAEAGRGRGEQFF

d_call: NA
v_call: TRBV10-3
clone_size: many
j_call: TRBJ2-5
cdr3_nt: TGTGCCATCAGTGGATACGGACAGCAAGAGACCCAGTACTTC
cdr3_aa: CAISGYGQQETQYF

d_call: NA
v_call: TRBV5-1
clone_size: few
j_call: TRBJ1-6
cdr3_nt: TGCGCCAGCAGCTTCGTGGAAAATTCACCCCTCCACTTT
cdr3_aa: CASSFVENSPLHF

d_call: NA
v_call: TRBV3-1
clone_size: NA
j_call: TRBJ1-3
cdr3_nt: TGTGCCAGCAGTAGGGATACCGTCTCTGGAAACACCATATATTTT
cdr3_aa: CASSRDTVSGNTIYF

d_call: NA
v_call: TRBV18
clone_size: few
j_call: TRBJ2-5
cdr3_nt: TGTGCCAGCTCACCAAGGGGGGCCGTACAAGAGACCCAGTACTTC
cdr3_aa: CASSPRGAVQETQYF

d_call: NA
v_call: TRBV18
clone_size: NA
j_call: TRBJ2-7
cdr3_nt: TGTGCCAGCTCACCGGGACCGGGACAGCAGTACTTC
cdr3_aa: CASSPGPGQQYF

d_call: TRBD2
v_call: TRBV20-1
clone_size: many
j_call: TRBJ2-1
cdr3_nt: TGCAGTGCTAGAAGGACGGGACTATCATTGGATGAGCAGTTCTTC
cdr3_aa: CSARRTGLSLDEQFF

d_call: TRBD2
v_call: TRBV9
clone_size: NA
j_call: TRBJ2-6
cdr3_nt: TGTGCCAGCAGCGTCGGACTAGCAGGGGCTGGGGCCAACGTCCTGACTTTC
cdr3_aa: CASSVGLAGAGANVLTF

d_call: TRBD2
v_call: TRBV7-9
clone_size: few
j_call: TRBJ2-1
cdr3_nt: TGTGCCAGCAGCACCCCGGGACTAGCGGGAGCCAATGAGCAGTTCTTC
cdr3_aa: CASSTPGLAGANEQFF

d_call: TRBD1
v_call: TRBV10-3
clone_size: many
j_call: TRBJ2-7
cdr3_nt: TGTGCCACCAGACAGGGAGAGACCAACTACGAGCAGTACTTC
cdr3_aa: CATRQGETNYEQYF

d_call: NA
v_call: TRBV28
clone_size: once
j_call: TRBJ2-1
cdr3_nt: TGTGCCAGCAGTTTATGGGCCAGCCCAAGGATTCCCAATGAGCAGTTCTTC
cdr3_aa: CASSLWASPRIPNEQFF

d_call: NA
v_call: TRBV10-2
clone_size: many
j_call: TRBJ1-1
cdr3_nt: TGCGCCAGCAGTGAGAGGTGGGTGAACACTGAAGCTTTCTTT
cdr3_aa: CASSERWVNTEAFF

d_call: TRBD1
v_call: TRBV9
clone_size: NA
j_call: TRBJ1-1
cdr3_nt: TGTGCCAGCAGCGCCAGCGGGACAGGGGGCGGGGTGAGGAACACTGAAGCTTTCTTT
cdr3_aa: CASSASGTGGGVRNTEAFF

d_call: NA
v_call: TRBV3-1
clone_size: NA
j_call: TRBJ1-1
cdr3_nt: TGTGCCAGCAGCCAATTGCAACGGGAAGCTTTCTTT
cdr3_aa: CASSQLQREAFF

d_call: NA
v_call: TRBV15
clone_size: NA
j_call: TRBJ2-7
cdr3_nt: TGTGCCACCAGCCGGGGCGGCTACGAGCAGTACTTC
cdr3_aa: CATSRGGYEQYF

d_call: NA
v_call: TRBV12-3/TRBV12-4
clone_size: few
j_call: TRBJ1-2
cdr3_nt: TGTGCCAGCAGTTTCGCAGGGACCTATGGCTACACCTTC
cdr3_aa: CASSFAGTYGYTF

d_call: NA
v_call: TRBV18
clone_size: NA
j_call: TRBJ2-1
cdr3_nt: TGTGCCAGCTCACCACCTGGCGAGGGTGAGCAGTTCTTC
cdr3_aa: CASSPPGEGEQFF

d_call: TRBD2
v_call: TRBV20-1
clone_size: NA
j_call: TRBJ2-1
cdr3_nt: TGCAGTGCAACCGGACTAGCGGGAGTTTCAGGCGAGCAGTTCTTC
cdr3_aa: CSATGLAGVSGEQFF

d_call: NA
v_call: TRBV12-3/TRBV12-4
clone_size: NA
j_call: TRBJ1-1
cdr3_nt: TGTGCCAGCAGCCCACCTAGGTACGGGTTCGGCCTGAATGCTTTCTTT
cdr3_aa: CASSPPRYGFGLNAFF

d_call: TRBD2
v_call: TRBV5-1
clone_size: NA
j_call: TRBJ2-2
cdr3_nt: TGCGCCAGCTTCTCGGGGGGGCCGAACACCGGGGAGCTGTTTTTT
cdr3_aa: CASFSGGPNTGELFF

d_call: NA
v_call: TRBV10-2
clone_size: NA
j_call: TRBJ2-7
cdr3_nt: TGCGCCAGCAGGGCGGATGCCTACGAGCAGTACTTC
cdr3_aa: CASRADAYEQYF

d_call: NA
v_call: TRBV25-1
clone_size: few
j_call: TRBJ2-7
cdr3_nt: TGTGCCAGCAGTGAAGGGGGAGCGGACTCCTACGAGCAGTACTTC
cdr3_aa: CASSEGGADSYEQYF

d_call: NA
v_call: TRBV10-3
clone_size: NA
j_call: TRBJ1-2
cdr3_nt: TGTGCCATCAGTGAGAGGGAGAACTATGGCTACACCTTC
cdr3_aa: CAISERENYGYTF